This passage covers 9 T cell receptor beta chains from one sample sequenced in a study of patients with pleural tuberculosis. One entry per CDR3 protein results from TCRdb running MiXCR on the reads. The sample has approximately 53,000 distinct CDR3 sequences; less than 9.5% are singletons. The receptors derive from a human donor with pleural tuberculosis.

This clonotype was detected many times. The chain is built from TRBV20-1 and TRBJ2-3; TRBD2 matches at 7 bases. The V segment lost 6 bases and the J segment 2 bases; nucleotides outside the gene matches: 8. This CDR3 has 14 amino acids. Germline values: CDR1 DFQATT, CDR2 SNEGSKA (reference sequence). This chain's CDR3 is CSASGMWATDTQYF. The CDR3 DNA reads TGCAGTGCCAGCGGGATGTGGGCCACAGATACGCAGTATTTT.

This clonotype was recorded only once. An end of the junction differs from the germline gene, which may be a read error. This chain connects TRBV3-1 to TRBJ1-4; D uncertain. The CDR3 contains 14 residues. The germline V gene has CDR1 LGHDT and CDR2 YNNKEL (reference sequence). CDR3 in amino acids: CASSQRAPNENLFF. The CDR3 DNA is TGTGCCAGCAGCCAACGGGCCCCTAATGAAAATCTGTTTTTT.

With respect to this clonotype: This may stem from a read error, because a much larger clone lies one nucleotide away. The chain is built from TRBV29-1 and TRBJ1-1; D possibly corresponds to TRBD1 (6 bases). Germline-derived CDR1 and CDR2 are SQVTM and ANQGSEA. This CDR3 comprises 13 residues. CDR3 sequence reads: CSGLGGLNTEALF. The DNA of the CDR3 is TGCAGCGGATTAGGGGGATTGAACACTGAAGCTCTCTTT.

Only a few counts were recorded for this clonotype. The chain links TRBV6-2 or TRBV6-3 to TRBJ2-4, with TRBD2 identical over 7 bases. V lost 2 bases and J lost 0; bases outside the gene matches: 7. Germline CDR1 MNHEY, CDR2 SVGEGT. CDR3 length: 17 residues. CDR3 in DNA: TGTGCCAGCAGTTACGGGCTGCGGGAGCTAGCCAAAAACATTCAGTACTTC. Its translation is CASSYGLRELAKNIQYF.

On this clonotype itself: This may stem from a read error, because a much larger clone lies one nucleotide away. This CDR3 fails to terminate in the conserved phenylalanine or tryptophan, so it likely reflects a read error. The V call is TRBV11-2, the J call TRBJ1-2, with D unclear. The CDR3 runs to 13 residues. The V end was cut by 1 base, the J end by 6 bases, with 9 bases between. Germline CDR1 reads SGHAT; CDR2 reads FQNNGV. In DNA, the CDR3 is TGTGCCAGCAGCTTAGGACCGGCCAATGGCTACACCCTC. It translates to CASSLGPANGYTL.

This clonotype was counted ten times or more. This rearrangement joins TRBV4-2 to TRBJ2-2, with 8 bases identical to TRBD2. V lost 4 bases, J lost 5 bases, and 6 bases stayed unmatched. Germline V gives CDR1 LGHNA, CDR2 YNFKEQ. The CDR3 has 15 residues. CDR3 in amino acids: CASSPGRGATGELFF. Written as DNA, the CDR3 is TGTGCCAGCAGCCCCGGGAGGGGGGCTACCGGGGAGCTGTTTTTT.

This clonotype was counted only a few times. The V and J genes are TRBV12-3 or TRBV12-4 and TRBJ1-2; TRBD1 matches at 8 bases. Trimming cost V 6 bases and J 2 bases; bases outside gene matches: 5. The CDR3 is 14 amino acids. The CDR3 here is CASSPRTGNYGYTF. CDR3 bases: TGTGCCAGCAGCCCCCGGACAGGGAACTATGGCTACACCTTC.

The rearrangement joins TRBV5-4 to TRBJ2-4, with 7 bases matching TRBD1. Germline CDR1 reads SGHNT; CDR2 reads YYREEE (reference sequence). V gave up 2 bases and J gave up 8 bases; unmatched junction bases: 4. The CDR3 has 13 amino acids. The CDR3 nucleotides are TGTGCCAGCAGCTTCGGTGACAGGGACATTCAGTACTTC. Its translation is CASSFGDRDIQYF.

This clonotype was seen repeatedly, ten times or more. The CDR3 spells CAASLGTEAFF. CDR3 in DNA: TGTGCCGCCAGCCTGGGCACTGAAGCTTTCTTT. This chain uses TRBV7-9 with TRBJ1-1; no reliable D call. CDR1 is SEHNR, CDR2 FQNEAQ, per germline (reference sequence). Trimming pared 11 bases from V and 4 bases from J, leaving 11 bases between. This CDR3 contains 11 residues.